This T cell receptor (beta chain) was found in a study of T cells in tuberculosis. The method was immunoSEQ multiplex PCR; TCRdb's version includes in-frame clones alone and lacks a portion of them. The sample has 20,000 to 25,000 clones; approximately 90% are singletons. The table lists this clone with a few counts. Germline V lookup: CDR1 LNHNV, CDR2 YYDKDF (reference sequence). The junction had 5 bases not matched to a gene; V was cut back by 8 bases and J by 10 bases. This CDR3 contains 11 residues. V and J are TRBV15 and TRBJ1-5, with 7 bases lining up with TRBD1. The origin of this receptor is a donor aged 10 to 29 with latent tuberculosis or without tuberculosis infection. Some clones in this sample may be carry-over from other donors' samples. Source material: PBMCs. CDR3 loop: CATGQAEPQHF. CDR3 sequence (DNA): TGTGCCACCGGACAGGCTGAACCCCAGCATTTT.